This T cell receptor beta chain is drawn from a study of cytomegalovirus exposure and HLA in healthy donors. As for the study in general: Tens of millions of unique TCRs, all from HLA-typed donors, were included in an early release of the data. Notes on the study in general: Prior analysis indicated that the majority of TCR beta V segments exhibited productivity approximately 90% or approximately 30% of the time.

Concerning this clone itself: What it binds is unknown.

This CDR3 spans 14 amino acids. V was trimmed by 0 bases and J by 6 bases, leaving 11 bases between them. The germline V gene has CDR1 LNHDA and CDR2 SQIVND (reference sequence). The primer mix had 60 Vbeta and 13 Jbeta primers. The protocol was immunoSEQ multiplex PCR, while the TCRdb copy is restricted to in-frame clones and leaves out a portion. The sample yields under 150,000 clones, about 78% seen once. Each of the donors was a healthy bone marrow donor. Donors counted as nominally healthy when sampled, yet unrecorded immune exposures were likely. The rearrangement uses TRBV19 and TRBJ1-2; possibly TRBD1 for D (5 bases). The sample consisted of PBMCs. The receptor's source is a man aged 35 to 55 in good health and CMV-seropositive. The CDR3 sequence is CASSIDSGRDGYTF. DNA for the CDR3: TGTGCCAGTAGTATAGATTCAGGGAGGGATGGCTACACCTTC.